A single T cell receptor beta chain is shown here with its context. The sample belongs to a study of blood T cell repertoires in COVID-19. The ends lost 1 base at V and 3 bases at J; junction bases unmatched: 14. This CDR3 has 19 residues. Methods used by the authors: Counts of nucleated cells, estimated from reference gene primer amplification, were obtained. Only in-frame clones appear in the TCRdb table, and some are missing; sequencing was by immunoSEQ multiplex PCR. Clone size and the V and J calls come from that table; the DNA yielded D and trimming. The data show 250,000 or so clones, around 88% seen once. Participants reported their clinical history, and cohort assignment relied on those reports.

The specimen was PBMCs or T cells enriched from blood (not recorded which). The V gene is TRBV5-3, the J gene TRBJ2-4; 9 positions agree with TRBD2. TRBV5-3 is flagged as an ORF with uncertain function. This receptor was identified in a woman aged 40 to 50 with acute COVID-19. CDR3: CARSLSGVAGDGVKNIQYF. The CDR3, as DNA: TGTGCCAGAAGCTTGTCAGGGGTAGCGGGAGACGGGGTCAAAAACATTCAGTACTTC.